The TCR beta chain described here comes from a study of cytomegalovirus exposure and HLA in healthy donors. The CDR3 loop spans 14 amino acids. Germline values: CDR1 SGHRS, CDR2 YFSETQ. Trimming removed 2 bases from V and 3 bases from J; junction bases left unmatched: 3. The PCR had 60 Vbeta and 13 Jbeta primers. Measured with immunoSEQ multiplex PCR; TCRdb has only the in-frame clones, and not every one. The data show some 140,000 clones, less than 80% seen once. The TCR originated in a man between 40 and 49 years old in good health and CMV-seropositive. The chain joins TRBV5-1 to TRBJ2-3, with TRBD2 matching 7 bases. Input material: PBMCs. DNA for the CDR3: TGCGCCAGCAGCTTTTCGGGAGGAACAGATACGCAGTATTTT. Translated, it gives CASSFSGGTDTQYF.